Listed below are T cell receptor beta chains from one sample, sequenced in a study of T cell changes during pregnancy in multiple sclerosis. Profiling relied on immunoSEQ multiplex PCR, and the TCRdb table lists in-frame clones only, not all of them. The table lists 70,000 to 80,000 clones, around nine tenths of them singletons, with about 0.45% in the top ten. Material: CD4+ T cells from peripheral blood mononuclear cells, obtained before pregnancy. The receptors derive from a female donor with multiple sclerosis, enrolled in a pregnancy study. The CDR3 runs from the conserved cysteine through the conserved F or W. A D gene is named only where the DNA matches it firmly. Where a row states a size, it is once, few, many or the class of an expanded clone; other rows omit it.

clone size	D gene	V gene	J gene	CDR3 protein	CDR3 DNA
-	-	TRBV5-1	TRBJ2-3	CASSLGGVTGDTQYF	TGCGCCAGCAGCTTGGGGGGGGTCACGGGAGATACGCAGTATTTT
-	-	TRBV15	TRBJ1-5	CATSRTVLAGGQPQHF	TGTGCCACCAGCAGGACCGTCCTTGCGGGTGGGCAGCCCCAGCATTTT
-	-	TRBV6-5	TRBJ2-1	CASSSFGLKQFF	TGTGCCAGCAGCTCCTTTGGGCTCAAGCAGTTCTTC
-	-	TRBV4-3	TRBJ2-7	CASSQGPGLSYEQYF	TGCGCCAGCAGCCAGGGGCCTGGCCTTTCCTACGAGCAGTACTTC
-	TRBD2	TRBV9	TRBJ2-7	CASSVGPSGMPERDEQYF	TGTGCCAGCAGCGTAGGGCCTAGCGGAATGCCTGAACGGGACGAGCAGTACTTC
-	TRBD1	TRBV4-1	TRBJ1-2	CASSRLGTGTGSVYGYTF	TGCGCCAGCAGCCGGTTAGGGACAGGGACAGGGTCGGTATATGGCTACACCTTC
-	-	TRBV5-5	TRBJ2-3	CASSSLTDTQYF	TGTGCCAGCAGCTCACTCACAGATACGCAGTATTTT
-	TRBD2	TRBV5-4	TRBJ2-5	CASSRPSSGEETQYF	TGTGCCAGCAGCCGTCCATCTAGCGGTGAAGAGACCCAGTACTTC
-	TRBD2	TRBV4-2	TRBJ2-5	CASSQQGLAEETQYF	TGTGCCAGCAGCCAACAAGGACTAGCGGAAGAGACCCAGTACTTC
-	TRBD2	TRBV11-3	TRBJ2-5	CASSPSGTRAQETQYF	TGTGCCAGCAGCCCAAGTGGGACTAGAGCCCAGGAGACCCAGTACTTC
few	-	TRBV29-1	TRBJ1-4	CSVGVGTGEKLFF	TGCAGCGTGGGGGTCGGGACTGGAGAAAAACTGTTTTTT
-	-	TRBV19	TRBJ2-1	CASSIDLTFSYNEQFF	TGTGCCAGTAGTATAGATCTCACTTTTTCCTACAATGAGCAGTTCTTC
-	-	TRBV5-1	TRBJ2-4	CASSLPQGAKNIQYF	TGCGCCAGCAGCTTACCTCAGGGGGCCAAAAACATTCAGTACTTC
-	TRBD2	TRBV5-4	TRBJ2-1	CASSPAAGSSYNEQFF	TGTGCCAGCAGCCCGGCAGCGGGGAGCTCCTACAATGAGCAGTTCTTC
-	-	TRBV19	TRBJ2-5	CASSTRDRQETQYF	TGTGCCAGTAGTACTAGAGACAGGCAAGAGACCCAGTACTTC
-	-	TRBV29-1	TRBJ2-1	CSVSAAGYNEQFF	TGCAGCGTGTCGGCGGCCGGGTACAATGAGCAGTTCTTC
once	-	TRBV27	TRBJ2-3	CASSSTSKFSTDTQYF	TGTGCCAGCAGTTCGACATCTAAGTTTAGCACAGATACGCAGTATTTT
-	-	TRBV2	TRBJ1-5	CASRDRSSNQPQHF	TGTGCCAGCAGGGACAGATCTAGCAATCAGCCCCAGCATTTT
-	-	TRBV6-1	TRBJ1-5	CASSVIGDQPQHF	TGTGCCAGCAGTGTAATTGGAGATCAGCCCCAGCATTTT
once	TRBD2	TRBV11-3	TRBJ2-1	CASSHGTSGSYNEQFF	TGTGCCAGCAGTCATGGGACTAGCGGTTCCTACAATGAGCAGTTCTTC
-	TRBD1	TRBV30	TRBJ1-6	CAWSPGQNNSPLHF	TGTGCCTGGAGTCCGGGACAGAACAATTCACCCCTCCACTTT
-	-	TRBV6-5	TRBJ1-2	CASREGGPYGYTF	TGTGCCAGCAGGGAGGGCGGCCCCTATGGCTACACCTTC
-	-	TRBV7-2	TRBJ1-6	CASSRGGGVSNSPLHF	TGTGCCAGCAGCCGAGGGGGAGGGGTCTCTAATTCACCCCTCCACTTT
once	-	TRBV4-2	TRBJ2-7	CASSQDRVLGPRQYF	TGTGCCAGCAGCCAAGATCGGGTCCTAGGCCCCCGGCAGTACTTC
-	-	TRBV10-3	TRBJ1-1	CAISAQENTEAFF	TGTGCCATCAGTGCCCAGGAGAACACTGAAGCTTTCTTT
once	TRBD2	TRBV19	TRBJ2-3	CASSKTSGVQDTQYF	TGTGCCAGTAGTAAGACTAGCGGGGTTCAAGATACGCAGTATTTT
-	TRBD1	TRBV5-4	TRBJ1-1	CASSGGTGGSGYTEAFF	TGTGCCAGCAGCGGCGGGACAGGGGGCTCGGGATACACTGAAGCTTTCTTT
-	TRBD1	TRBV29-1	TRBJ1-2	CSGGQDYGYTF	TGCAGCGGGGGACAGGACTATGGCTACACCTTC